This T cell receptor beta chain stems from a study of blood T cell repertoires in COVID-19. About the research overall: Researchers got acute and convalescent COVID-19 samples from the United States, Italy and Spain. PBMCs, B-cell-depleted T cells, or T cells were the source of the cDNA or gDNA that made up the material.

The ends lost 1 base at V and 4 bases at J; junction bases unmatched: 2. Germline V lookup: CDR1 SGHAT, CDR2 FQDESV (reference sequence). This CDR3 is built from 14 residues. Per the study methods: By means of reference gene primer amplification, nucleated cell counts were estimated. Assay: immunoSEQ multiplex PCR; the TCRdb copy retains only in-frame clones and omits some. The D gene and trimming were derived from the DNA, and the V and J assignments and clone size from that table. The sample has some 300,000 clones; around 88% are singletons. The sample was peripheral blood. The chain has TRBV11-1 and TRBJ1-1; TRBD1 matches at 8 bases. The source of this sequence is a woman between 25 and 40 years old who had recovered from COVID-19. The CDR3 reads CASSLVTGGTEAFF. The DNA of the CDR3 is TGTGCCAGCAGCTTAGTAACAGGGGGCACTGAAGCTTTCTTT.